This T cell receptor beta chain comes out of a study of control samples from healthy donors and cancer patients. Using immunoSEQ multiplex PCR, the repertoire was profiled, and TCRdb retains in-frame clones only, with some absent. Altogether around 200,000 clones are present, over 80% being singletons, with the ten largest covering about 1.6%. This clonotype originated in a man between 18 and 29 years old in good health. Sequences were obtained from blood.

The CDR3 coding sequence is TGTGCCAGCAGGAAGAACTGGGACAGGTCCACATCCCAGCATTTT. The encoded protein is CASRKNWDRSTSQHF. The chain has TRBV2 and TRBJ1-5; 8 nucleotides agree with TRBD1. Germline V lookup: CDR1 SNHLY, CDR2 FYNNEI. Losses at the gene ends were 6 bases for V and 11 bases for J; bases not matched to a gene: 15. The CDR3 is 15 amino acids.